This TCR beta chain was observed in a study of T cells in localized non-small cell lung cancer. Overall study results and limits: Adjacent uninvolved lung tissue had the highest T cell clonality, exceeding tumor. The tumor had only one region sequenced, so heterogeneity remains possible.

In the case of this clone: Its matching antigen is unknown.

The table came from immunoSEQ multiplex PCR; TCRdb's copy has only in-frame clones and leaves some out. The repertoire holds some 3,300 clones, with roughly a third as singletons. The specimen was lung tumor tissue, collected before any cancer treatment. The TCR originated in a female donor at least 60 years old with stage I lung adenocarcinoma.

The CDR3 DNA follows: TGTGCCAGCAGTTTCCAGGAGAACACTGAAGCTTTCTTT. It yields the protein CASSFQENTEAFF. This sequence joins TRBV28 and TRBJ1-1; D gene ambiguous. The germline gives CDR1 MDHEN, CDR2 SYDVKM. The CDR3 runs 13 residues. Trimming took off 3 bases at V and 1 base at J, with 6 bases between the two ends.